Listed below are T cell receptor beta chains from one sample, sequenced in a study of blood T cell repertoires in COVID-19. Libraries were prepared by immunoSEQ multiplex PCR; TCRdb keeps only in-frame clonotypes and omits some of them. The sample includes 93,000 or so clones, about 90% seen only once; the top ten take around 3.1%. Sequencing was performed on peripheral blood. The receptors derive from a man aged 45 to 65 in a cohort sampled during active COVID-19. Both conserved end residues are part of each CDR3. D genes are given only for firm matches. The size of a clone is reported for some rows only, either as once, few or many, or as a class for expanded clones.

d_call j_call v_call clone_size cdr3_nt cdr3_aa
NA TRBJ2-5 TRBV9 NA TGTGCCAGCACTCCTCCCCGGCGGGCAGGGGTTGAAGAGACCCAGTACTTC CASTPPRRAGVEETQYF
NA TRBJ2-2 TRBV3-1/TRBV3-2 few TGTGCCAGCAACACAGGAATTAGGACCGGGGAGCTGTTTTTT CASNTGIRTGELFF
NA TRBJ2-7 TRBV5-1 NA TGCGCCAGCAGCCCTCAAGGGGGAGGGCTCTACGAGCAGTACTTC CASSPQGGGLYEQYF
TRBD1 TRBJ2-7 TRBV7-6 NA TGTGCCAGCAGCTCCCGCGCCTCCGGGACAGGGCGTTTCTACGAGCAGTACTTC CASSSRASGTGRFYEQYF
TRBD1 TRBJ2-2 TRBV2 NA TGTGCCAGCAGCGGGACAGGGGCCTTAACCGGGGAGCTGTTTTTT CASSGTGALTGELFF
TRBD1 TRBJ1-1 TRBV19 NA TGTGCCAGTAGTCCAGCACTTGGACAGGGGCGGGAGACTGAAGCTTTCTTT CASSPALGQGRETEAFF
TRBD1 TRBJ1-2 TRBV5-5 NA TGTGCCAGCAGCAAGGAACCTGGGACAGGGGGTAATGGCTACACCTTC CASSKEPGTGGNGYTF
TRBD2 TRBJ2-3 TRBV19 NA TGTGCCAGTAGTAGGACTAGCGGGGGGATCACAGATACGCAGTATTTT CASSRTSGGITDTQYF
NA TRBJ1-1 TRBV7-9 NA TGTGCCAGCAGCTTCGGTACAGGGACTGAAGCTTTCTTT CASSFGTGTEAFF
NA TRBJ2-4 TRBV6-1 few TGTGCCAGCAGTGAAGCGCGGCAATACATTCAGTACTTC CASSEARQYIQYF
NA TRBJ2-3 TRBV5-4 once TGTGCCAGCAGCAATTTGGTAGGACAGCAACGAGATACGCAGTATTTT CASSNLVGQQRDTQYF
NA TRBJ1-4 TRBV4-1 NA TGCGCCAGCAGCCAAGGCCTAACAGCCGGCGGGGAAAAACTGTTTTTT CASSQGLTAGGEKLFF
TRBD1 TRBJ1-5 TRBV19 once TGTGCCAGTAGTATAAATGGACAGGATGGCGGCCAGCATTTT CASSINGQDGGQHF
TRBD2 TRBJ2-7 TRBV24-1 NA TGTGCCACCAGTGATCCGGGGGGATCGGGCGACGAGCAGTACTTC CATSDPGGSGDEQYF
TRBD1 TRBJ1-2 TRBV27 once TGTGCCAGCAGTTTATCTAGGACAGGAGGTTTTGGCTACACCTTC CASSLSRTGGFGYTF
TRBD1 TRBJ1-2 TRBV7-2 NA TGTGCCAGCAGCTCCGGGACAGGGATAAGATGGGCTGGCTACACCTTC CASSSGTGIRWAGYTF
TRBD2 TRBJ2-6 TRBV19 NA TGTGCCAGTAGTAGTCACACGGGGGGTGGGGCCAACGTCCTGACTTTC CASSSHTGGGANVLTF
TRBD2 TRBJ2-1 TRBV18 NA TGTGCCAGCTCACCACCGCGGGGGACCGGTAATAATGAGCAGTTCTTC CASSPPRGTGNNEQFF
TRBD1 TRBJ1-2 TRBV3-1/TRBV3-2 NA TGTGCCAGCAGCCCAAGGGACAGGGTCAACTATGGCTACACCTTC CASSPRDRVNYGYTF
NA TRBJ2-5 TRBV19 NA TGTGCCAGTAGTTTGACAGGCCTGGGAAAAGCCCAGTACTTC CASSLTGLGKAQYF
TRBD1 TRBJ1-4 TRBV2 NA TGTGCCAGCACTCGACAGGGGGCAGGAACTAATGAAAAACTGTTTTTT CASTRQGAGTNEKLFF
TRBD1 TRBJ2-1 TRBV15 few TGTGCCACCACAGTGGGGACAGGGTTAACAAATGAGCAGTTCTTC CATTVGTGLTNEQFF
TRBD1 TRBJ1-2 TRBV27 once TGTGCCAGCAGTCGCCGGGACAGCCTCTATGGCTACACCTTC CASSRRDSLYGYTF